This T cell receptor beta chain was sequenced for a study of blood T cell repertoires in COVID-19. Method: immunoSEQ multiplex PCR; TCRdb's copy keeps in-frame clones and lacks some. The table has approximately 460,000 clones, 89% seen once. This CDR3 has 13 amino acids. Germline CDR1 reads SEHNR; CDR2 reads FQNEAQ (reference sequence). V gave up 5 bases and J gave up 5 bases, with 13 bases separating them. The source is a man between 18 and 29 years old with COVID-19, enrolled during active disease. This chain joins TRBV7-9 and TRBJ2-7; D may be TRBD2 (5 bases). The sample was peripheral blood. The CDR3 DNA follows: TGTGCCAGCAGCCCCGGGGTGGGGAACGAGCAGTACTTC. Amino acid sequence: CASSPGVGNEQYF.